This T cell receptor (beta chain) appears in the sequencing data of a study of T cells in localized non-small cell lung cancer. Study-wide points: There were a median roughly 59 of the top 100 tumor clones appearing in adjacent lung. Uninvolved adjacent lung had the highest recorded T cell clonality, with tumor below it. Because only a single region of the tumor was sequenced, heterogeneity remains possible. Greater T cell density in blood accompanied longer overall survival.

The J segment lost 4 bases and the V segment lost 5 bases, leaving 12 bases of the junction unmatched. CDR3 length: 16 amino acids. The V gene's germline CDR1 is SEHNR and CDR2 FQNEAQ (reference sequence). This clone was observed a single time. Its antigen is not identified. Data came from immunoSEQ multiplex PCR; TCRdb stores just in-frame clones and leaves some out. There are tens of thousands of clones in the sample; about nine tenths occur only once, and around 6.1% lies in the top ten. The source was peripheral blood mononuclear cells, collected before any cancer treatment. The chain is built from TRBV7-9 and TRBJ2-3; 7 bases line up with TRBD2. The sequence came from a male donor older than 55 with stage II lung adenocarcinoma. CDR3 in amino acids: CASSTPRFTSADTQYF. The CDR3 region has the DNA TGTGCCAGCAGCACTCCACGATTTACTAGCGCAGATACGCAGTATTTT.